The 30 T cell receptor beta chains below all came from one sample that was sequenced in a study of technical replicates of blood from several donors. Generated by immunoSEQ multiplex PCR, the TCRdb table keeps only in-frame clones and is missing some. This sample carries about 60,000 clones, approximately 83% of them seen once, and the ten largest clones take 5.1%. Specimen: PBMCs. The receptors derive from a human donor in good health. Some clones in this sample may be carry-over from other donors' samples.

V gene TRBV5-1 combines with J gene TRBJ1-2, with D hard to call. Trimming shortened V by 0 bases and J by 8 bases, and 11 bases separated the two germline ends. Germline V gene data show CDR1 as SGHRS and CDR2 as YFSETQ. The CDR3 is made up of 13 amino acids. CDR3 DNA: TGCGCCAGCAGCTTGGCCGCCGGAGGCGGCTACACCTTC. Its protein is CASSLAAGGGYTF.

The rearrangement uses TRBV2 and TRBJ2-3; D remains ambiguous. The germline V and J ends were trimmed by 8 bases and 3 bases, with 12 bases remaining between them. Germline V CDR1 and CDR2: SNHLY, FYNNEI. CDR3 length: 13 residues. The CDR3: CASHLRATDTQYF. The CDR3 region has the DNA TGTGCCAGCCACCTCCGAGCGACAGATACGCAGTATTTT.

The rearrangement uses TRBV19 and TRBJ1-5, with D hard to call. CDR1 and CDR2 from the germline V gene are LNHDA and SQIVND (reference sequence). The CDR3 totals 14 residues. V was cut by 10 bases and J by 1 base, with 14 bases left in between. CDR3 in amino acids: CATTSRLSNQPQHF. The CDR3, as DNA: TGTGCCACCACAAGCAGGTTGAGCAATCAGCCCCAGCATTTT. Based on the CDR3 plus reference TRBV19 and TRBJ1-5, the full variable domain is DGGITQSPKYLFRKEGQNVTLSCEQNLNHDAMYWYRQDPGQGLRLIYYSQIVNDFQKGDIAEGYSVSREKKESFPLTVTSAQKNPTAFYLCATTSRLSNQPQHFGDGTRLSIL.

This clone is a singleton in its sample. The chain links TRBV6-4 to TRBJ2-2, with 11 bases aligning to TRBD2. The ends lost 3 bases at V and 6 bases at J; junction bases unmatched: 6. Germline assignment: CDR1 MRHNA and CDR2 SNTAGT. This CDR3 region has 16 residues. Written as DNA, the CDR3 is TGTGCCAGCAGTGAAGATAGCGGGGGGGCCGCCGGGGAGCTGTTTTTT. Encoded protein: CASSEDSGGAAGELFF.

The gene calls are TRBV5-6 and TRBJ2-2, with 7 bases lining up with TRBD2. Looked up from germline, CDR1 is SGHDT and CDR2 is YYEEEE. Unmatched junction bases numbered 5, after V lost 1 base and J lost 2 bases. CDR3 length: 16 residues. The chain's CDR3 is CASSLRGSQNTGELFF. CDR3 in DNA: TGTGCCAGCAGCTTGCGCGGGAGTCAAAACACCGGGGAGCTGTTTTTT.

This clone showed up just once. The rearrangement uses TRBV6-6 and TRBJ2-2; a weak D match, TRBD1 (5 bases). The CDR3 runs to 15 residues. Germline V CDR1 and CDR2: MNHNY, SVGAGI (reference sequence). Trimming removed 2 bases at V and 1 base at J, with 8 bases between. CDR3 loop: CASSYRQGNTGELFF. CDR3 DNA sequence: TGTGCCAGCAGTTACAGGCAGGGGAACACCGGGGAGCTGTTTTTT.

As DNA, the CDR3 is TGTGCCAGTGGTGGGGGGGGAAGCACAGATACGCAGTATTTT. Translating it yields CASGGGGSTDTQYF. J is TRBJ2-3 and V is TRBV6-5; 7 bases are a match to TRBD2. The CDR3 length is 14 residues. Germline CDR1 is MNHEY and CDR2 is SVGAGI. J lost 0 bases, V lost 9 bases, and 6 bases had no gene match.

V is TRBV7-9 and J is TRBJ2-7; no firm D call. Trimming cost V 1 base and J 6 bases, with 16 bases left between them. This CDR3 contains 15 residues. Germline-derived CDR1 and CDR2 are SEHNR and FQNEAQ (reference sequence). The DNA of the CDR3 is TGTGCCAGCAGCTTAGGCAGGTCCTGGGTCGGCGAGCAGTACTTC. It encodes CASSLGRSWVGEQYF.

The chain carries TRBV6-5 and TRBJ1-2; 8 nucleotides match TRBD1. The length of the CDR3 is 14 residues. Losses at the gene ends were 6 bases for V and 4 bases for J; bases not matched to a gene: 7. The germline V gene encodes CDR1 MNHEY and CDR2 SVGAGI. The CDR3 protein is CASRAGGLVYGYTF. The CDR3 DNA reads TGTGCCAGCAGGGCAGGGGGCCTCGTCTATGGCTACACCTTC.

The chain combines TRBV7-3 with TRBJ2-5; D is possibly TRBD2 (6 bases). This CDR3 is 15 amino acids long. V gave up 4 bases and J gave up 0 bases, with 12 bases separating them. Germline CDR1 reads SGHTA; CDR2 reads FQGTGA. The CDR3 coding sequence is TGTGCCAGCAGCTACCGCGGGACCCACCAAGAGACCCAGTACTTC. This sequence encodes CASSYRGTHQETQYF.

The gene calls are TRBV2 and TRBJ1-1; no definite D call. This CDR3 has 12 residues. Germline values: CDR1 SNHLY, CDR2 FYNNEI. Trimming cost V 4 bases and J 1 base, with 4 bases left between them. DNA for the CDR3: TGTGCCAGCAGTGGGAGGAACACTGAAGCTTTCTTT. Translating gives CASSGRNTEAFF.

The V and J genes are TRBV7-9 and TRBJ1-1; no clear D. Germline CDR1 and CDR2: SEHNR and FQNEAQ (reference sequence). This CDR3 region has 15 residues. Trimming stripped 5 bases from V and 6 bases from J, with 19 bases between. CDR3 in amino acids: CASSLFGRSIPEAFF. CDR3 in DNA: TGTGCCAGCAGCCTATTCGGTCGTAGTATCCCTGAAGCTTTCTTT.

This chain joins TRBV6-1 and TRBJ1-1; D may be TRBD1 (5 bases). The V gene lost 4 bases and the J gene lost 1 base, with 10 bases spanning the gap. The CDR3 spans 14 residues. Germline CDR1 is MNHNS and CDR2 is SASEGT. The CDR3 spells CASSGGGANTEAFF. The DNA for the CDR3 is TGTGCCAGCAGTGGTGGTGGGGCGAACACTGAAGCTTTCTTT.

The chain combines TRBV7-2 with TRBJ2-7; TRBD1 matches 10 bases. V trimming: 3 bases; J trimming: 6 bases; junction bases outside the gene matches: 8. Germline lookup yields CDR1 SGHTA and CDR2 FQGNSA. The CDR3 has 15 amino acids. CDR3 sequence reads: CASSFGTGVQGEQYF. The CDR3 nucleotides are TGTGCCAGCAGCTTCGGGACAGGGGTCCAGGGCGAGCAGTACTTC.

The chain combines TRBV6-5 with TRBJ2-7; TRBD1 is a possible D gene (6 bases). Germline assignment: CDR1 MNHEY and CDR2 SVGAGI. The CDR3 contains 14 residues. The V gene lost 2 bases and the J gene lost 2 bases, with 10 bases spanning the gap. The CDR3 coding sequence is TGTGCCAGCAGTTACGTGCAGGGGACCTACGAGCAGTACTTC. As protein: CASSYVQGTYEQYF.

This chain connects TRBV18 to TRBJ2-2; TRBD1 is a possible D gene (5 bases). The CDR3 is 16 amino acids. The germline gives CDR1 KGHSH, CDR2 LQKENI. With 3 bases removed from V and 1 base from J, the gap between germline ends came to 12 bases. CDR3 sequence (DNA): TGTGCCAGCTCACCGGTCAGGGCCGGGAACACCGGGGAGCTGTTTTTT. Translated: CASSPVRAGNTGELFF. Filled out from reference TRBV18 and TRBJ2-2, the complete variable domain reads NAGVMQNPRHLVRRRGQEARLRCSPMKGHSHVYWYRQLPEEGLKFMVYLQKENIIDESGMPKERFSAEFPKEGPSILRIQQVVRGDSAAYFCASSPVRAGNTGELFFGEGSRLTVL.

The chain is built from TRBV6-1 and TRBJ2-1; no clear D gene. The germline CDR1 and CDR2 sequences are MNHNS and SASEGT. The germline V and J ends were trimmed by 4 bases and 11 bases, with 12 bases remaining between them. The CDR3 totals 12 residues. The CDR3 DNA is TGTGCCAGCAGTGGCTCGCAGGCGAAGCAGTTCTTC. It encodes CASSGSQAKQFF.

V usage is TRBV5-1 and J usage is TRBJ1-5; D gene unclear. Trimming took off 0 bases at V and 4 bases at J, with 5 bases between the two ends. The CDR3 covers 13 residues. In germline, CDR1 is SGHRS, CDR2 YFSETQ. In DNA, the CDR3 is TGCGCCAGCAGCTTGGGTGAGAATCAGCCCCAGCATTTT. Amino acids: CASSLGENQPQHF.

This clone has just one count. The V call is TRBV2, the J call TRBJ2-1; 11 positions agree with TRBD1. V was pared by 8 bases and J by 7 bases, with 1 base of the junction left unmatched. This CDR3 has 12 amino acids. Per the germline V gene, CDR1 is SNHLY and CDR2 is FYNNEI. CDR3 amino acids: CASGTGGNEQFF. CDR3 in DNA: TGTGCCAGCGGGACAGGGGGAAATGAGCAGTTCTTC. The full variable domain, with the rest looked up from reference TRBV2 and TRBJ2-1, is EPEVTQTPSHQVTQMGQEVILRCVPISNHLYFYWYRQILGQKVEFLVSFYNNEISEKSEIFDDQFSVERPDGSNFTLKIRSTKLEDSAMYFCASGTGGNEQFFGPGTRLTVL.

The chain joins TRBV29-1 to TRBJ2-7; 8 bases line up with TRBD1. The CDR3 sequence is 13 residues long. With V trimmed by 4 bases and J by 1 base, 3 bases remained unmatched. The germline V gene has CDR1 SQVTM and CDR2 ANQGSEA. In DNA form, the CDR3 reads TGCAGCGTTGCACAGGGGGGATCCTACGAGCAGTACTTC. It codes for CSVAQGGSYEQYF.

The chain couples TRBV5-4 to TRBJ2-5; 7 positions agree with TRBD2. The CDR3 length is 16 residues. Trimming removed 4 bases from V and 2 bases from J; junction bases left unmatched: 11. The germline V gene encodes CDR1 SGHNT and CDR2 YYREEE (reference sequence). CDR3 coding DNA: TGTGCCAGCAGCCCCTCCCGGGCGCGGGGGCAAGAGACCCAGTACTTC. It specifies CASSPSRARGQETQYF.

The V gene is TRBV7-2, the J gene TRBJ1-2; D is uncertain. The germline V gene has CDR1 SGHTA and CDR2 FQGNSA. The CDR3 totals 16 residues. Trimming pared 0 bases from V and 7 bases from J, leaving 18 bases between. Here the CDR3 DNA reads TGTGCCAGCAGCTTAGCGGAGTCAGGTGGAGGGCCTGGCTACACCTTC. It specifies CASSLAESGGGPGYTF.

The chain employs TRBV18 and TRBJ1-2, with TRBD1 matching over 9 bases. The CDR3 has 14 residues. J gave up 8 bases and V 3 bases, and 7 bases lay outside the gene matches. From germline, CDR1 is KGHSH and CDR2 LQKENI. The CDR3 region is CASSPDRGGSGYTF. The CDR3 DNA sequence: TGTGCCAGCTCACCGGACAGGGGAGGTTCGGGCTACACCTTC.

This clone was recorded once. The chain is built from TRBV11-2 and TRBJ2-7; a possible D gene is TRBD2 (7 bases). V lost 10 bases and J 5 bases, leaving 18 bases between the germline ends. This CDR3 contains 13 residues. Germline-derived CDR1 and CDR2 are SGHAT and FQNNGV. The CDR3 is CATNRGARDEQYF. In nucleotides, the CDR3 is TGTGCCACCAACCGGGGGGCTCGGGACGAGCAGTACTTC. Together with reference TRBV11-2 and TRBJ2-7, the CDR3 gives the full variable domain: EAGVAQSPRYKIIEKRQSVAFWCNPISGHATLYWYQQILGQGPKLLIQFQNNGVVDDSQLPKDRFSAERLKGVDSTLKIQPAKLEDSAVYLCATNRGARDEQYFGPGTRLTVT.

The chain employs TRBV4-3 and TRBJ1-2; no definite D call. Deletions cut 0 bases from V and 4 bases from J, with 12 bases between. The CDR3 extends over 15 amino acids. CDR1 is LGHNA, CDR2 YSLEER, per germline. Here the CDR3 reads CASSQDLAGSYGYTF. The CDR3 DNA sequence: TGCGCCAGCAGCCAAGATCTCGCAGGTTCCTATGGCTACACCTTC.

The rearrangement links TRBV7-9 to TRBJ1-5; 7 bases are shared with TRBD1. This CDR3 is 14 amino acids long. V gave up 5 bases and J gave up 4 bases; unmatched junction bases: 5. Germline CDR1 is SEHNR and CDR2 is FQNEAQ (reference sequence). The CDR3 protein is CASSKDRFNQPQHF. DNA of the CDR3: TGTGCCAGCAGCAAGGACAGGTTTAATCAGCCCCAGCATTTT.

The V and J genes are TRBV7-2 and TRBJ2-3; D is ambiguous. Germline loops: CDR1 SGHTA, CDR2 FQGNSA. The CDR3 consists of 16 residues. The V end lost 3 bases, the J end lost 0 bases, and 13 bases lay between the germline ends. The CDR3 DNA reads TGTGCCAGCAGCTTCACTGGGCGAGCTAGCACAGATACGCAGTATTTT. Its translation: CASSFTGRASTDTQYF.

V gene TRBV27 combines with J gene TRBJ2-7; a weak D match, TRBD1 (6 bases). This CDR3 has 14 residues. CDR1 and CDR2 from the germline V gene are MNHEY and SMNVEV (reference sequence). V lost 2 bases and J 2 bases, leaving 10 bases between the germline ends. CDR3 in DNA: TGTGCCAGCAGTTTAACAGGGTTGCCCTACGAGCAGTACTTC. It translates to CASSLTGLPYEQYF.

This chain uses TRBV7-2 with TRBJ2-3; TRBD2 aligns across 10 bases. The germline CDR1 and CDR2 sequences are SGHTA and FQGNSA. The CDR3 is 13 amino acids. J lost 7 bases, V lost 7 bases, and 5 bases had no gene match. The CDR3 DNA reads as TGTGCCAGCAAAGCGGGGGGGGCAAATACGCAGTATTTT. It is translated as CASKAGGANTQYF.

V gene TRBV4-3 combines with J gene TRBJ2-4, with 9 bases that match TRBD2. CDR1 and CDR2 from the germline V gene are LGHNA and YSLEER. Trimming removed 2 bases from V and 1 base from J; junction bases left unmatched: 15. This CDR3 spans 20 amino acids. In DNA form, the CDR3 reads TGCGCCAGCAGCCAATCTATGGCTGGCGGGAGGGCCAGGGCCAAAAACATTCAGTACTTC. The encoded protein is CASSQSMAGGRARAKNIQYF.